The clone carrying this TCR beta chain was seen ten or more times. Its antigen is currently unknown. All TCR cDNA molecules were individually tagged with a unique molecular identifier. TCRdb re-called the 5' RACE reads with MiXCR, one entry per CDR3 protein. The sample lists fewer than 20,000 distinct CDR3 sequences, 7.5% occurring once. The entry originates in a study of spatial heterogeneity in lung cancer. For the study at large: Sequencing consistently turned up more beta-chain sequences than alpha-chain sequences.

Time point of the sample: sample taken at primary tumor resection. Whole RNA, which was extracted from tumor, nontumor lung tissue or frozen PBMC, was sequenced without any cell sorting. CDR1 and CDR2 (germline): SGHRS, YFSETQ. This CDR3 region has 17 residues. Trimming removed 6 bases at V and 3 bases at J, with 24 bases between. Regarding the study as a whole: In tumors, expanded intratumoral alpha and beta TCR counts tracked mutation counts.

This clonotype was sampled from a male donor with early-stage non-small cell lung cancer. Sample: lung tumor tissue, taken at surgery. The chain couples TRBV5-1 to TRBJ2-5, with D possibly TRBD1 on 6 matching bases. DNA of the CDR3: TGCGCCAGCACCCCCACGGTCGGCAGGGGACCAGAAGAGACCCAGTACTTC. Translated: CASTPTVGRGPEETQYF. Complete variable domain (other parts from reference TRBV5-1 and TRBJ2-5): KAGVTQTPRYLIKTRGQQVTLSCSPISGHRSVSWYQQTPGQGLQFLFEYFSETQRNKGNFPGRFSGRQFSNSRSEMNVSTLELGDSALYLCASTPTVGRGPEETQYFGPGTRLLVL.